These T cell receptor beta chains were read from a single sample in a study of CXCR3-negative and CXCR3-positive naive CD8 T cells. TCRdb re-called the 5' RACE reads, yielding one record per CDR3 amino acid sequence without DNA. Its table records approximately 53,000 distinct CDR3 sequences. The sequencing input was memory CD8+ T cells from blood. The origin of the receptors is a human donor in good health. Some clones in this sample may be carry-over from other donors' samples. Both conserved end residues are part of each CDR3. Each record gives: J gene, V gene, clone size, CDR3 protein. Clone size is shown for a subset of rows, as once, few, many or a class of expanded clone.

>TRBJ2-1|TRBV7-8|.
CASSLVQGAVQSYNEQFF
>TRBJ2-7|TRBV28|.
CASSPGNAYEQYF
>TRBJ2-7|TRBV4-3|.
CASSQASGGAYEQYF
>TRBJ2-1|TRBV7-9|.
CASTNEGTASSYNEQFF
>TRBJ1-2|TRBV29-1|.
CSVAQSGPSYGYTF
>TRBJ2-1|TRBV20-1|.
CSALAGVSYNEQFF
>TRBJ1-2|TRBV28|.
CASSLAEVYGYTF
>TRBJ2-5|TRBV12-3/TRBV12-4|.
CASSLGLAGAQETQYF
>TRBJ2-7|TRBV20-1|.
CSASEREPHEQYF
>TRBJ2-7|TRBV3-1|.
CASSQSGTSYEQYF
>TRBJ2-7|TRBV19|.
CASSMGFSYEQYF
>TRBJ2-1|TRBV20-1|.
CSARWDRGYNEQFF
>TRBJ2-5|TRBV4-2|.
CASSSSGGLETQYF
>TRBJ2-1|TRBV28|.
CASSRTGGGMGRRNEQLF
>TRBJ2-1|TRBV20-1|.
CSARDLGSSYNEQFF
>TRBJ2-1|TRBV4-2|.
CASSQDNQGGPSEQFF
>TRBJ2-2|TRBV28|.
CASRQGGQDTGELFF
>TRBJ2-2|TRBV18|.
CASPPEGANTGELFF
>TRBJ2-1|TRBV7-9|.
CASSLVPHEQFF
>TRBJ1-3|TRBV15|.
CATSREQGASASGNTIYF
>TRBJ1-6|TRBV29-1|.
CSVEEGMGSPLHF
>TRBJ1-5|TRBV3-2|.
CAIRRGINQPQHF
>TRBJ1-2|TRBV29-1|.
CSVEFSTGSFGYTF
>TRBJ2-7|TRBV5-5|.
CASSLSAHHYEQYF
>TRBJ1-1|TRBV5-4|.
CASSQQQNTEAFF
>TRBJ1-2|TRBV21-1|.
CASSWGGPTDYGYTF
>TRBJ1-2|TRBV7-9|.
CASSHGTEDYGYTF
>TRBJ2-1|TRBV7-9|large
CASSPTGGIGNEQFF
>TRBJ2-7|TRBV7-9|.
CASSFQENYEQYF
>TRBJ2-7|TRBV2|.
CASRLSGGSYEQYF
>TRBJ2-2|TRBV7-9|.
CASSLDGYFTGELFF
>TRBJ2-7|TRBV5-1|.
CASSLEGNEQYF
>TRBJ1-3|TRBV29-1|.
CSAPSGNTIYF
>TRBJ1-2|TRBV29-1|.
CSVAPDRLGDGYTF
>TRBJ2-1|TRBV10-3|.
CAISGTGGSYNEQFF
>TRBJ1-6|TRBV20-1|.
CSARDGTGQEIAPLHF
>TRBJ2-1|TRBV6-1|.
CASSERGSYNEQFF
>TRBJ1-1|TRBV5-4|.
CASSPVRGNTEAFF
>TRBJ2-7|TRBV28|.
CASSLSAYEQYF
>TRBJ1-3|TRBV4-3|.
CASGDPATPGNTIYF
>TRBJ2-3|TRBV4-2|.
CASSQEQRGTLSTDTQYF
>TRBJ2-7|TRBV6-1|.
CASREGAGSSYEQYF